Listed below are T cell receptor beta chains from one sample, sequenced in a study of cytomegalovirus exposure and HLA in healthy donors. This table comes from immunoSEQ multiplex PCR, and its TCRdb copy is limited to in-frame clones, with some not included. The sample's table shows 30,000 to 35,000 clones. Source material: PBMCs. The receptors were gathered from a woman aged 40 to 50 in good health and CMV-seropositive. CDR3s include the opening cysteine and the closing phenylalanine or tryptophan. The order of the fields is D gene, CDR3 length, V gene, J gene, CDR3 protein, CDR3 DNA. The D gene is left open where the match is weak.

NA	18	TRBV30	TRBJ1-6	CAWTSKRRASSYNSPLHF	TGTGCCTGGACTTCCAAGAGGAGGGCGAGCTCCTATAATTCACCCCTCCACTTT
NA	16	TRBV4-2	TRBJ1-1	CASSQDFGRGNTEAFF	TGTGCCAGCAGCCAAGATTTTGGCAGGGGGAACACTGAAGCTTTCTTT
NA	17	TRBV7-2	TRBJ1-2	CASSLMAGGDNNYGYTF	TGTGCCAGCAGCTTAATGGCGGGGGGGGATAATAACTATGGCTACACCTTC
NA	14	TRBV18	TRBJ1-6	CASSPGQAGSPLHF	TGTGCCAGCTCACCCGGTCAGGCGGGGTCACCCCTCCACTTT
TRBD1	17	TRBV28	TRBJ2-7	CATGQGVGRGVVYEQYF	TGTGCCACAGGACAGGGTGTAGGGAGAGGTGTAGTCTACGAGCAGTACTTC
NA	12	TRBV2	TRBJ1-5	CASSNNYQPQHF	TGTGCCAGCAGTAATAATTATCAGCCCCAGCATTTT
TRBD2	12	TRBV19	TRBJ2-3	CAVGRGTDTQYF	TGTGCCGTCGGGAGGGGCACAGATACGCAGTATTTT
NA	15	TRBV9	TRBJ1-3	CASSPTGNSGNTIYF	TGTGCCAGCAGCCCTACAGGGAACTCTGGAAACACCATATATTTT
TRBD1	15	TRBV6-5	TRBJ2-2	CASSRRTGAAGELFF	TGTGCCAGCAGCCGTAGGACAGGGGCCGCCGGGGAGCTGTTTTTT
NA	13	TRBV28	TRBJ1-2	CASTPPGVAGYTF	TGTGCCAGCACCCCCCCCGGGGTGGCGGGCTACACCTTC
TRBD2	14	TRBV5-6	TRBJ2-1	CASSIAGPGVEQFF	TGTGCCAGCAGCATAGCGGGACCGGGGGTTGAGCAGTTCTTC
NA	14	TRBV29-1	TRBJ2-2	CSVRQGGWSGELFF	TGCAGCGTACGACAGGGAGGCTGGTCCGGGGAGCTGTTTTTT
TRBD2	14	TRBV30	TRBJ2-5	CAWNSGSEQETQYF	TGTGCCTGGAATAGCGGGAGCGAGCAAGAGACCCAGTACTTC
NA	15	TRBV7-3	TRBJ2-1	CASSLEAQGYNEQFF	TGTGCCAGCAGCTTAGAAGCACAGGGATACAATGAGCAGTTCTTC
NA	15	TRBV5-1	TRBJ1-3	CASSLVGVSGNTIYF	TGCGCCAGCAGCTTGGTCGGGGTATCAGGAAACACCATATATTTT
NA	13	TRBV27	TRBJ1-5	CASSFGQNQPQHF	TGTGCCAGCAGTTTCGGACAGAATCAGCCCCAGCATTTT
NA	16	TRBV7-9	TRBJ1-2	CASTPRGGISNYGYTF	TGTGCCAGCACCCCAAGAGGCGGCATATCCAACTATGGCTACACCTTC
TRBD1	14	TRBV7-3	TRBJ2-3	CASSAGQGTDTQYF	TGTGCCAGCAGCGCGGGACAGGGAACCGATACGCAGTATTTT
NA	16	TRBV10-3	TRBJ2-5	CAISEGPGRSQETQYF	TGTGCCATCAGTGAGGGGCCTGGGCGCTCCCAAGAGACCCAGTACTTC
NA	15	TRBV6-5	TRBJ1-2	CASTRRGLANYGYTF	TGTGCCAGCACCAGAAGAGGGTTAGCTAACTATGGCTACACCTTC
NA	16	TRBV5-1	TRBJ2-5	CASSSGLGLWVETQYF	TGCGCCAGCAGTTCTGGACTGGGATTATGGGTGGAGACCCAGTACTTC
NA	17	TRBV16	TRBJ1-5	CASSHKSPGLHNQPQHF	TGTGCCAGCAGCCACAAATCACCGGGACTCCACAATCAGCCCCAGCATTTT